The clone carrying this TCR beta chain has more than one count but fewer than ten. As yet, its antigen is unknown. TCRdb itself ran the RT-PCR reads through MiXCR, one entry per CDR3 protein. In the table there are 800,000 or so distinct CDR3 sequences, roughly 20% of which are singletons. The source of the sample is a study of response to subunit inactivated influenza vaccine. General study findings and limits: The authors suggested that few new T cells are recruited per seasonal influenza vaccination.

The V segment lost 6 bases and the J segment 9 bases; nucleotides outside the gene matches: 5. The CDR3 is 13 residues long. J is TRBJ1-6 and V is TRBV12-3 or TRBV12-4; 7 nucleotides match TRBD1. The material was PBMCs from blood, obtained 5 days after vaccination. The clonotype comes from a man between 50 and 59 years old who received an inactivated influenza vaccine. CDR3 sequence reads: CASSPDRVSPLHF. The CDR3 DNA reads as TGTGCCAGCAGCCCTGACAGGGTTTCACCCCTCCACTTT.